The rows below give T cell receptor beta chains drawn from one sample of a study of PD-1 blockade in classical Hodgkin lymphoma. Clones were read by immunoSEQ multiplex PCR, and TCRdb kept only the in-frame ones, dropping some. Of about 59,000 clones in the sample, more than 90% were seen once. This sample comprised peripheral blood mononuclear cells (PBMCs), obtained at baseline. These receptors were collected from a human donor with classical Hodgkin lymphoma. CDR3s include the opening cysteine and the closing phenylalanine or tryptophan. The D gene is left open where the match is weak. Not every row has a clone size; where given, it reads once, few, many or a size class.

j_call | v_call | d_call | clone_size | cdr3_nt | cdr3_aa
TRBJ2-5 | TRBV11-2 | - | few | TGTGCCAGCAGCTTAGGGGAGACCCAGTACTTC | CASSLGETQYF
TRBJ2-1 | TRBV7-3 | TRBD2 | - | TGTGCCAGCAGCCCGACTAGCGGGCCTTACAATGAGCAGTTCTTC | CASSPTSGPYNEQFF
TRBJ1-1 | TRBV19 | TRBD1 | - | TGTGCCAGTAGTACCAGACAGGGTTGGGCTTTCTTT | CASSTRQGWAFF
TRBJ2-5 | TRBV21-1 | - | - | TGTGCCAGCAGCAAGGGACAGGGGCGTCAAGAGACCCAGTACTTC | CASSKGQGRQETQYF
TRBJ2-1 | TRBV5-1 | TRBD2 | once | TGCGCCAGCAGCTTGGTCGGGACTAGCGGGAGTCTGAATGAGCAGTTCTTC | CASSLVGTSGSLNEQFF
TRBJ2-5 | TRBV10-3 | TRBD1 | - | TGTGCCATCAGTGAGGGGGCAGGGGGAGAGACCCAGTACTTC | CAISEGAGGETQYF
TRBJ1-3 | TRBV29-1 | TRBD1 | - | TGCAGCGTGAGGGGGCGCTTCGGAAACACCATATATTTT | CSVRGRFGNTIYF
TRBJ2-2 | TRBV2 | TRBD1 | - | TGTGCCAGCAGCCGACAGGGTGGCGAGACCGGGGAGCTGTTTTTT | CASSRQGGETGELFF
TRBJ1-3 | TRBV7-2 | - | - | TGTGCCAGCAGCCCAGGAGGTTCGCGCTCTGGAAACACCATATATTTT | CASSPGGSRSGNTIYF
TRBJ1-1 | TRBV5-6 | - | - | TGTGCCAGCAGCTTCAGCACTGAAGCTTTCTTT | CASSFSTEAFF
TRBJ2-1 | TRBV18 | - | once | TGTGCCAGCTCACTATCTGCTCAGAACTACAATGAGCAGTTCTTC | CASSLSAQNYNEQFF
TRBJ2-3 | TRBV11-1 | TRBD1 | - | TGTGCCAGCAGCTTAGCGGTCGGGACAGGTGTTCGCACAGATACGCAGTATTTT | CASSLAVGTGVRTDTQYF
TRBJ2-5 | TRBV9 | TRBD2 | - | TGTGCCAGCAGCGTTCAAGGACTAGCGGGAGGGGAGACCCAGTACTTC | CASSVQGLAGGETQYF
TRBJ2-7 | TRBV10-3 | TRBD2 | - | TGTGCCATCGGGGGACTAGCGGGGGTCTCCTACGAGCAGTACTTC | CAIGGLAGVSYEQYF
TRBJ2-7 | TRBV4-1 | - | - | TGCGCCAGTCCCAGAAGGGGACGTACCTACGAGCAGTACTTC | CASPRRGRTYEQYF
TRBJ1-4 | TRBV9 | - | - | TGTGCCAGCAGCGTCCAAACAGGGGAAAAACTGTTTTTT | CASSVQTGEKLFF